The entry that follows covers one T cell receptor (beta chain) sequence. Its antigen is still unknown. Between the trimmed V and J ends, which lost 4 bases and 2 bases, there was a span of 8 bases. The V gene's germline CDR1 is KGHDR and CDR2 SFDVKD. The CDR3 is 14 amino acids. An Oncomine TCR Beta short-read assay was used to sequence the DNA from cultured CD4+ T cells. TCRdb re-called the PCR reads with MiXCR, one entry per CDR3 protein. The data show fewer than 11,000 distinct CDR3 sequences, just over 60% seen once. The source of the sample is a study of vaccination and CD4 T cells after COVID-19. Study background: Stimulation of the cells used overlapping spike peptide pools from SARS-CoV-2 and from the common cold coronaviruses HCoV-NL63, HCoV-OC43 and HCoV-229E. Study results and limitations: Median counts of SARS-CoV-2-reactive clonotypes increased from roughly 21 to 40; this difference was not significant.

The treatment was: roughly 10-day PBMC culture with coronavirus spike peptide pools or control peptides (ViraFEST assay). The origin of this receptor is a human donor who had recovered from COVID-19. The sequenced sample consisted of CD4+ T cells from blood, cultured in vitro. The genes are TRBV24-1 and TRBJ1-3, with a weak D call TRBD1 (5 bases). The CDR3 loop is CATSERDPGNTIYF. The CDR3 coding sequence is TGTGCCACCAGTGAGCGGGACCCTGGAAACACCATATATTTT.